This T cell receptor beta chain was observed in a study of OX40 agonist ivuxolimab in advanced cancers. Study-wide results and limits: Partial responders at 0.1-3.0 mg/kg had among the lowest clonal expansion.

The CDR3 has 13 amino acids. CDR1 and CDR2 from the germline V gene are KGHSH and LQKENI. Trimming took off 8 bases at V and 0 bases at J, with 8 bases between the two ends. The repertoire was sequenced with immunoSEQ multiplex PCR; TCRdb's copy has only in-frame clones and lacks some. This table has tens of thousands of clones, over 80% appearing once. Concerning this clone: Its target is not known.

The chain is built from TRBV18 and TRBJ1-5, with D maybe TRBD1 (5 bases). The receptor was isolated from an adult with an advanced solid tumor such as melanoma, head and neck, liver or kidney cancer. Sequencing was performed on CD4+ or CD8+ T cells sorted from blood, taken in a trial of the OX40 agonist ivuxolimab. The CDR3 DNA follows: TGTGCCAGCAGCGGGGGTAGCAATCAGCCCCAGCATTTT. Its protein product is CASSGGSNQPQHF.